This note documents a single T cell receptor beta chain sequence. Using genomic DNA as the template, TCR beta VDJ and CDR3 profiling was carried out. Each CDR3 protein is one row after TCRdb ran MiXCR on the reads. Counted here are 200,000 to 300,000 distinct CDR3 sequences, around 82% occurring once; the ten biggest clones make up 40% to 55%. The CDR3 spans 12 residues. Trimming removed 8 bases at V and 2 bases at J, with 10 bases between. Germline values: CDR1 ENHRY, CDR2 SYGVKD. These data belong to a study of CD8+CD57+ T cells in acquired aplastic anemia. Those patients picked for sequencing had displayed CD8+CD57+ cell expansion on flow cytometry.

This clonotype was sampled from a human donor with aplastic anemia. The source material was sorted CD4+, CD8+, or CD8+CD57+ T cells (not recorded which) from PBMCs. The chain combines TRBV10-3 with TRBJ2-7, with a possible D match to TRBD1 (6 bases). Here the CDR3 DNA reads TGTGCCATCGGTTGGGACACCTACGAGCAGTACTTC. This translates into CAIGWDTYEQYF.